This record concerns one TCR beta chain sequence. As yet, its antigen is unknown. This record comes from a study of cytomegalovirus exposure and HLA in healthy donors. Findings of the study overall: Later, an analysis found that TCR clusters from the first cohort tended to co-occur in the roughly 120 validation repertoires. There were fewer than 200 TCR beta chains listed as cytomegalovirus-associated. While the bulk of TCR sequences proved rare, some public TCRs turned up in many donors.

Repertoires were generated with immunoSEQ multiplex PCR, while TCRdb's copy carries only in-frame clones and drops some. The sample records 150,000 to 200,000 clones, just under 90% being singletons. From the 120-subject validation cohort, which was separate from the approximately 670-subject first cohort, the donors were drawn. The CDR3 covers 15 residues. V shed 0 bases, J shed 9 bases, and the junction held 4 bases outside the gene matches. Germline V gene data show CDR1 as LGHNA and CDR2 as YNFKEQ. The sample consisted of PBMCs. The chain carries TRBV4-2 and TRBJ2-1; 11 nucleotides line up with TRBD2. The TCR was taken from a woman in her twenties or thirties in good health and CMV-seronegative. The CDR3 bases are TGTGCCAGCAGCCAAGATAGCGGGGGGGTTTCTGAGCAGTTCTTC. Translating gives CASSQDSGGVSEQFF.